These 30 T cell receptor beta chains were sequenced from one sample in a study of long-term antiretroviral therapy in people with HIV. Sequencing used immunoSEQ v3.0 at survey level. Clones were sequenced by immunoSEQ multiplex PCR, and TCRdb holds only the in-frame ones, with some missing. In the table there are under 30,000 clones, about nine tenths of which are singletons. The sequences come from unsorted PBMCs, collected 1.8 years before starting antiretroviral therapy. The receptors come from a man aged 50 to 60 with HIV.

The chain is built from TRBV6-5 and TRBJ1-4; no firm D call. The CDR3 totals 13 residues. Germline lookup yields CDR1 MNHEY and CDR2 SVGAGI. Trimming stripped 0 bases from V and 10 bases from J, with 9 bases between. The DNA of the CDR3 is TGTGCCAGCAGTTACTCGAACAGCCTAAAACTGTTTTTT. Its translation is CASSYSNSLKLFF.

The chain employs TRBV5-1 and TRBJ1-2; D might be TRBD1 (5 bases). V lost 2 bases, J lost 5 bases, and 10 bases lay in between. The CDR3 is 13 residues long. Germline values: CDR1 SGHRS, CDR2 YFSETQ. The CDR3 sequence is CASSFEWGYGYTF. The CDR3 coding sequence is TGCGCCAGCAGCTTCGAATGGGGGTATGGCTACACCTTC.

V gene TRBV10-3 combines with J gene TRBJ2-2; 11 positions match TRBD2. The CDR3 consists of 15 residues. V dropped 2 bases and J dropped 7; count of bases not matched to a gene: 3. Looked up from germline, CDR1 is ENHRY and CDR2 is SYGVKD. The DNA of the CDR3 is TGTGCCATCAGTGAGCTACTAGCGGGAGACGGGGAGCTGTTTTTT. It encodes CAISELLAGDGELFF.

The chain uses TRBV7-9 and TRBJ1-2; TRBD1 matches 7 bases. Germline values: CDR1 SEHNR, CDR2 FQNEAQ (reference sequence). V shed 5 bases and J 5 bases; nucleotides not matched to a gene: 5. The CDR3 extends over 13 amino acids. The CDR3 DNA follows: TGTGCCAGCAGCCGGGGACAGATATATGGCTACACCTTC. Translated, it gives CASSRGQIYGYTF.

The chain combines TRBV4-3 with TRBJ1-2; D unclear. Trimming left V 1 base short and J 7 bases short, with 16 bases between. Per germline, CDR1 LGHNA and CDR2 YSLEER. This CDR3 is built from 15 residues. Here the CDR3 reads CASSQGLRGDSGYTF. In DNA form, the CDR3 reads TGCGCCAGCAGCCAAGGGTTACGGGGAGACTCTGGCTACACCTTC.

Only a few counts were recorded for this clone. The chain recombines TRBV5-1 with TRBJ2-7; D gene unclear. Trimming stripped 2 bases from V and 1 base from J, with 10 bases between. This CDR3 is 14 amino acids long. CDR1 is SGHRS and CDR2 is YFSETQ in the germline V gene. The CDR3 spells CASSFRVESYEQYF. CDR3 bases: TGCGCCAGCAGCTTCCGGGTAGAGTCCTACGAGCAGTACTTC. Based on the CDR3 plus reference TRBV5-1 and TRBJ2-7, the full variable domain is KAGVTQTPRYLIKTRGQQVTLSCSPISGHRSVSWYQQTPGQGLQFLFEYFSETQRNKGNFPGRFSGRQFSNSRSEMNVSTLELGDSALYLCASSFRVESYEQYFGPGTRLTVT.

CDR3 bases: TGTGCCAGCAGTTTAAGGACAGGAAAAGAGACCCAGTACTTC. It yields the protein CASSLRTGKETQYF. The V call is TRBV6-6, the J call TRBJ2-5; 7 positions agree with TRBD1. The germline V gene has CDR1 MNHNY and CDR2 SVGAGI (reference sequence). The CDR3 is made up of 14 amino acids. The V segment lost 4 bases and the J segment 3 bases; nucleotides outside the gene matches: 5.

V is TRBV7-9 and J is TRBJ1-2; D gene ambiguous. Trimming took off 0 bases at V and 10 bases at J, with 12 bases between the two ends. This CDR3 is built from 13 residues. Per the germline V gene, CDR1 is SEHNR and CDR2 is FQNEAQ (reference sequence). The CDR3 nucleotides read TGTGCCAGCAGCTTAGCCCTTGGGGATTTCTACACCTTC. It yields the protein CASSLALGDFYTF.

The V call is TRBV5-1, the J call TRBJ1-3, with D perhaps matching TRBD1 (5 bases). Looked up from germline, CDR1 is SGHRS and CDR2 is YFSETQ. V was trimmed by 2 bases and J by 0 bases, leaving 12 bases between them. The CDR3 contains 16 residues. This CDR3 is CASSLYGARSGNTIYF. CDR3 coding DNA: TGCGCCAGCAGCTTATATGGGGCCCGCTCTGGAAACACCATATATTTT.

The chain recombines TRBV5-1 with TRBJ1-4; 8 nucleotides match TRBD1. Trimming took 3 bases from V and 6 from J; bases not matched to a gene: 4. This CDR3 contains 14 residues. Looked up from germline, CDR1 is SGHRS and CDR2 is YFSETQ. CDR3 residues: CASSSGGNDEKLFF. CDR3 nucleotide sequence: TGCGCCAGCAGCTCAGGGGGCAATGATGAAAAACTGTTTTTT.

This clone was counted between two and nine times. The chain recombines TRBV11-1 with TRBJ1-2; TRBD1 matches 8 bases. Looked up from germline, CDR1 is SGHAT and CDR2 is FQDESV (reference sequence). This CDR3 has 13 amino acids. V gave up 3 bases and J gave up 8 bases; unmatched junction bases: 5. In DNA, the CDR3 is TGTGCCAGCAGCTTCCAACAGGGGGTAGGCTACACCTTC. Its protein product is CASSFQQGVGYTF.

The chain combines TRBV5-5 with TRBJ2-1; D could derive from TRBD1 or TRBD2 (5 bases each). V lost 4 bases and J lost 4, with 15 bases in between. This CDR3 contains 15 residues. CDR1 SGHKS and CDR2 YYEKEE come from the germline V gene (reference sequence). The CDR3 is CASSPLMGVYNEQFF. CDR3 coding DNA: TGTGCCAGCAGCCCCCTTATGGGGGTGTACAATGAGCAGTTCTTC.

This clone was seen a few times. The CDR3 DNA reads as TGTGCCAGCAGTGACCCAGGGGGGGCTAATTCACCCCTCCACTTT. Residues: CASSDPGGANSPLHF. This rearrangement joins TRBV2 to TRBJ1-6; 7 bases align to TRBD1. This CDR3 has 15 amino acids. Germline lookup yields CDR1 SNHLY and CDR2 FYNNEI. J gave up 6 bases and V 3 bases, and 5 bases lay outside the gene matches.

The V call is TRBV28, the J call TRBJ1-6; TRBD1 matches 7 bases. Germline CDR1 reads MDHEN; CDR2 reads SYDVKM. With V trimmed by 5 bases and J by 10 bases, 17 bases remained unmatched. The CDR3 consists of 17 residues. The CDR3 nucleotides read TGTGCCAGCAGTATCGGTATCGGACAGGCGGGTGGGTCACCCCTCCACTTT. Its protein is CASSIGIGQAGGSPLHF.

The rearrangement uses TRBV15 and TRBJ2-7; D unclear. V gave up 0 bases and J gave up 0 bases, with 9 bases separating them. The CDR3 has 15 residues. Germline CDR1 reads LNHNV; CDR2 reads YYDKDF (reference sequence). The CDR3 sequence: CATSRDTRSSYEQYF. In DNA, the CDR3 is TGTGCCACCAGCAGAGATACGCGGAGCTCCTACGAGCAGTACTTC.

The gene calls are TRBV5-1 and TRBJ2-7, with TRBD1 matching 9 bases. The CDR3 loop spans 14 amino acids. Germline V gene sequence: CDR1 SGHRS, CDR2 YFSETQ. V was clipped by 4 bases and J by 2 bases; unmatched bases: 4. The CDR3, as DNA: TGCGCCAGCAGCGGGGGACAGGGAGCCTACGAGCAGTACTTC. Protein sequence: CASSGGQGAYEQYF.

The genes are TRBV18 and TRBJ2-7, with 8 nucleotides matching TRBD1. The ends lost 4 bases at V and 3 bases at J; junction bases unmatched: 8. The CDR3 is made up of 15 amino acids. CDR1 and CDR2 from the germline V gene are KGHSH and LQKENI. In nucleotides, the CDR3 is TGTGCCAGCTCACAGACAGGGGAGGTTATCTACGAGCAGTACTTC. It codes for CASSQTGEVIYEQYF.

V is TRBV6-1 and J is TRBJ2-7; D is undetermined. Germline-derived CDR1 and CDR2 are MNHNS and SASEGT. Deletions cut 2 bases from V and 2 bases from J, with 7 bases between. The CDR3 extends over 13 amino acids. The CDR3 reads CASSEFSTYEQYF. The CDR3 region has the DNA TGTGCCAGCAGTGAATTTTCCACCTACGAGCAGTACTTC.

V gene TRBV6-5 combines with J gene TRBJ2-4; D uncertain. The CDR3 has 13 amino acids. Trimming took off 6 bases at V and 0 bases at J, with 6 bases between the two ends. Germline V CDR1 and CDR2: MNHEY, SVGAGI. The CDR3 sequence is CASRFLAKNIQYF. CDR3 coding DNA: TGTGCCAGCAGGTTTCTAGCCAAAAACATTCAGTACTTC.

This chain uses TRBV18 with TRBJ1-2; tentative D call: TRBD1 (6 bases). Looked up from germline, CDR1 is KGHSH and CDR2 is LQKENI. The germline V and J ends were trimmed by 0 bases and 7 bases, with 18 bases remaining between them. The CDR3 extends over 16 amino acids. The CDR3 spells CASSPPSSGAEGGYTF. As DNA, the CDR3 is TGTGCCAGCTCACCACCATCTTCGGGGGCTGAGGGTGGCTACACCTTC. Based on the CDR3 plus reference TRBV18 and TRBJ1-2, the full variable domain is NAGVMQNPRHLVRRRGQEARLRCSPMKGHSHVYWYRQLPEEGLKFMVYLQKENIIDESGMPKERFSAEFPKEGPSILRIQQVVRGDSAAYFCASSPPSSGAEGGYTFGSGTRLTVV.

V gene TRBV7-2 combines with J gene TRBJ1-4, with D perhaps matching TRBD1 (5 bases). CDR3 size: 15 residues. Germline CDR1 and CDR2: SGHTA and FQGNSA. V shed 5 bases and J shed 5 bases, with 15 bases lying between them. In DNA form, the CDR3 reads TGTGCCAGCAGCCCACCGGGACCGGCAAATGAAAAACTGTTTTTT. Its protein is CASSPPGPANEKLFF. The full variable domain, its missing parts supplied by reference TRBV7-2 and TRBJ1-4, is GAGVSQSPSNKVTEKGKDVELRCDPISGHTALYWYRQSLGQGLEFLIYFQGNSAPDKSGLPSDRFSAERTGGSVSTLTIQRTQQEDSAVYLCASSPPGPANEKLFFGSGTQLSVL.

The chain carries TRBV18 and TRBJ2-7; 8 bases fit TRBD1. With V trimmed by 0 bases and J by 6 bases, 13 bases remained unmatched. The CDR3 is 17 residues long. Germline V lookup: CDR1 KGHSH, CDR2 LQKENI. CDR3 region: CASSPPWSRGRVGEQYF. The CDR3, as DNA: TGTGCCAGCTCACCACCGTGGAGCAGGGGGCGGGTAGGCGAGCAGTACTTC.

The V gene is TRBV23-1, the J gene TRBJ1-4; no definite D call. TRBV23-1 is reported as an ORF; its role is uncertain. Between the trimmed V and J ends, which lost 3 bases and 6 bases, there was a span of 14 bases. The CDR3 contains 15 residues. The CDR3 DNA reads TGCGCCAGCAGTCACACCGTTGTCGGGGATGAAAAACTGTTTTTT. It translates to CASSHTVVGDEKLFF.

This chain uses TRBV30 with TRBJ2-2; D gene ambiguous. This CDR3 comprises 13 residues. Per the germline V gene, CDR1 is GTSNPN and CDR2 is SVGIG (reference sequence). V dropped 3 bases and J dropped 6 bases, with 11 bases sitting between them. CDR3 nucleotide sequence: TGTGCCTGGAGCCTAGAGTTGGCCGGGGAGCTGTTTTTT. Protein sequence: CAWSLELAGELFF.

The chain recombines TRBV6-1 with TRBJ2-3; D unresolved. The ends were cut back, 2 bases at V and 5 bases at J, with 17 bases in the middle. Germline CDR1 reads MNHNS; CDR2 reads SASEGT. The CDR3 is 16 residues long. CDR3 loop: CASSELAALYEDTQYF. The CDR3 DNA follows: TGTGCCAGCAGTGAACTGGCAGCCTTATATGAAGATACGCAGTATTTT.

The genes are TRBV5-1 and TRBJ2-2, with a weak D call TRBD1 (5 bases). CDR1 is SGHRS and CDR2 is YFSETQ in the germline V gene. The V end was cut by 0 bases, the J end by 7 bases, with 13 bases between. The CDR3 length is 15 residues. The CDR3, as DNA: TGCGCCAGCAGCTTGGCCCTGGCGACAGTCGGGGAGCTGTTTTTT. Translating it yields CASSLALATVGELFF.

This sequence joins TRBV19 and TRBJ2-3; tentative D call: TRBD1 (8 bases). Germline values: CDR1 LNHDA, CDR2 SQIVND (reference sequence). CDR3 length equals 17 residues. V was shortened by 5 bases and J by 4 bases, with 22 bases between the two germline ends. This CDR3 reads CASSGGDRRHKPDTQYF. The CDR3, as DNA: TGTGCCAGTAGTGGGGGGGACAGGCGACATAAACCAGATACGCAGTATTTT.

The chain joins TRBV18 to TRBJ1-5, with 10 bases identical to TRBD1. The CDR3 length is 16 residues. Per the germline V gene, CDR1 is KGHSH and CDR2 is LQKENI. V lost 4 bases and J lost 7; bases outside the gene matches: 10. CDR3 in DNA: TGTGCCAGCTCACTTGGACAGGGGGGGATAGAACAGCCCCAGCATTTT. Protein product: CASSLGQGGIEQPQHF.

The chain has TRBV18 and TRBJ2-5, with TRBD2 as a possible D gene (5 bases). Trimming removed 6 bases at V and 2 bases at J, with 16 bases between. Germline loops: CDR1 KGHSH, CDR2 LQKENI. The CDR3 covers 15 residues. CDR3 residues: CASSPLSGGQETQYF. Written as DNA, the CDR3 is TGTGCCAGCTCCCCCTTAAGCGGAGGTCAAGAGACCCAGTACTTC. The full variable domain, its missing parts supplied by reference TRBV18 and TRBJ2-5, is NAGVMQNPRHLVRRRGQEARLRCSPMKGHSHVYWYRQLPEEGLKFMVYLQKENIIDESGMPKERFSAEFPKEGPSILRIQQVVRGDSAAYFCASSPLSGGQETQYFGPGTRLLVL.

The chain joins TRBV19 to TRBJ1-2, with D perhaps matching TRBD1 (5 bases). V was trimmed by 6 bases and J by 4 bases, leaving 9 bases between them. The CDR3 is 12 amino acids. Germline V gives CDR1 LNHDA, CDR2 SQIVND (reference sequence). The CDR3 sequence is CASRGETYGYTF. As DNA, the CDR3 is TGTGCCAGTAGGGGGGAGACCTATGGCTACACCTTC.